The sequence of this T cell receptor beta chain was determined in a study of T cells in Graves' hyperthyroidism and ophthalmopathy. This clonotype showed up just a few times. V gave up 6 bases and J gave up 8 bases, with 19 bases separating them. Germline values: CDR1 MNHNS, CDR2 SASEGT. The CDR3 runs to 14 residues. From RNA transcripts, TCR beta CDR3 regions were amplified. Carried out on the TCR CDR3, a first-round RT-PCR used the HTBI primer set. TCRdb fed the multiplex PCR reads into MiXCR, producing one record per CDR3 protein. The sample contains over 150,000 distinct CDR3 sequences, roughly a sixth of which appear only once.

The chain uses TRBV6-1 and TRBJ1-2; D gene unclear. The sequenced sample was blood. This TCR derives from a woman between 45 and 65 years old with Graves' hyperthyroidism. CDR3 bases: TGTGCCAGCAGCGAAACCGGGCCTCAAGTCGGCTACACCTTC. It codes for CASSETGPQVGYTF.